This entry is about one T cell receptor (beta chain). V dropped 0 bases and J dropped 8 bases, with 9 bases sitting between them. Looked up from germline, CDR1 is SGHRS and CDR2 is YFSETQ. This CDR3 spans 13 amino acids. This sample was taken from a study of cytomegalovirus exposure and HLA in healthy donors. The method was immunoSEQ multiplex PCR; TCRdb's version includes in-frame clones alone and lacks a portion of them. The data hold some 130,000 clones, with roughly 87% observed a single time. This TCR was recovered from a woman aged 18-29 years in good health and CMV-seronegative. Sequenced: PBMCs. This chain connects TRBV5-1 to TRBJ2-1, with TRBD2 as a possible D gene (5 bases). The CDR3, as DNA: TGCGCCAGCAGCTTGGGGACTTTGGATGAGCAGTTCTTC. This translates into CASSLGTLDEQFF.